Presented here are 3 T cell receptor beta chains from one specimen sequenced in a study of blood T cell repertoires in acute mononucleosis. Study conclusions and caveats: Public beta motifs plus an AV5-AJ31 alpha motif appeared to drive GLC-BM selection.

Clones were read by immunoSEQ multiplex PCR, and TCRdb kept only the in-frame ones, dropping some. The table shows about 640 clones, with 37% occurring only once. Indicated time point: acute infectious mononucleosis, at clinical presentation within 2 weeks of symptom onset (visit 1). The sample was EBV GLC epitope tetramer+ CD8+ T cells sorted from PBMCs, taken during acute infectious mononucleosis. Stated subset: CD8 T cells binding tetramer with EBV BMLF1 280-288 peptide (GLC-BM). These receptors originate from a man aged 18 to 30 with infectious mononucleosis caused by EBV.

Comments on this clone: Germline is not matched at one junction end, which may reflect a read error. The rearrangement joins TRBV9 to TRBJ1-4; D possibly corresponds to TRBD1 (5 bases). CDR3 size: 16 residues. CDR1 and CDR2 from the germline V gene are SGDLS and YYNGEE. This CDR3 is CACSDGHVATNEKLFF. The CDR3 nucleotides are TGTGCCTGCAGCGACGGACATGTTGCAACTAATGAAAAACTGTTTTTT.

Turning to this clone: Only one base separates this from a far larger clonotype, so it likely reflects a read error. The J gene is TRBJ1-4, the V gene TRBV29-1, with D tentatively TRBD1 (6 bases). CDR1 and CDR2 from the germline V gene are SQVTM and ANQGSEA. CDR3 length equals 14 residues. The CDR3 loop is CSVGAGGTNEKQFF. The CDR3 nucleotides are TGCAGCGTTGGCGCCGGGGGCACTAATGAAAAACAGTTTTTT. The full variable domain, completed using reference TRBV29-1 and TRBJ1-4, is SAVISQKPSRDICQRGTSLTIQCQVDSQVTMMFWYRQQPGQSLTLIATANQGSEATYESGFVIDKFPISRPNLTFSTLTVSNMSPEDSSIYLCSVGAGGTNEKQFFGSGTQLSVL.

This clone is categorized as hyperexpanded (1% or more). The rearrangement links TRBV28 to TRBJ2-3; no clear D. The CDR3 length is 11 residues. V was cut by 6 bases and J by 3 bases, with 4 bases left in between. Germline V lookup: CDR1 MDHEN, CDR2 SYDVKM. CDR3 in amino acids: CASSQTDTQYF. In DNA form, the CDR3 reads TGTGCCAGCAGCCAAACAGATACGCAGTATTTT. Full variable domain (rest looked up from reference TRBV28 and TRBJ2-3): DVKVTQSSRYLVKRTGEKVFLECVQDMDHENMFWYRQDPGLGLRLIYFSYDVKMKEKGDIPEGYSVSREKKERFSLILESASTNQTSMYLCASSQTDTQYFGPGTRLTVL.